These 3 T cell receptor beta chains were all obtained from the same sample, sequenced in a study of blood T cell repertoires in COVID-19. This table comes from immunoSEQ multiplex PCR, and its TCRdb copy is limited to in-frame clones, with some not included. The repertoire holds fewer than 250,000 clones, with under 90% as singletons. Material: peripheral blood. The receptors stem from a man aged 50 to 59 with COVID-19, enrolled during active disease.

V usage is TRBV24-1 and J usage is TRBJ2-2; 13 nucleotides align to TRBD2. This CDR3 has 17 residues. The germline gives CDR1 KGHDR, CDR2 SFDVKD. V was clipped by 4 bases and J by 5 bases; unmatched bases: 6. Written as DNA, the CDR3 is TGTGCCACCAGTGAATACGGACTAGCGGGGGAGACCGGGGAGCTGTTTTTT. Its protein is CATSEYGLAGETGELFF.

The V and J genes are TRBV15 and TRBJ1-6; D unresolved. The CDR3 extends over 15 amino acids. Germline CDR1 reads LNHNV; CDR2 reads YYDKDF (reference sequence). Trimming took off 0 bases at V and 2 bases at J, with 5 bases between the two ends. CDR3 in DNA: TGTGCCACCAGCAGAGATGGCCCCTATAATTCACCCCTCCACTTT. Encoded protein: CATSRDGPYNSPLHF.

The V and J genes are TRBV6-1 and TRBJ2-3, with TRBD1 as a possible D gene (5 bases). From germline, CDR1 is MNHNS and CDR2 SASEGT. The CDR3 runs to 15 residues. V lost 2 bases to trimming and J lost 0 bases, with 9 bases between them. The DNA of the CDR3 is TGTGCCAGCAGTGAACTAGGGGCTAGCACAGATACGCAGTATTTT. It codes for CASSELGASTDTQYF.